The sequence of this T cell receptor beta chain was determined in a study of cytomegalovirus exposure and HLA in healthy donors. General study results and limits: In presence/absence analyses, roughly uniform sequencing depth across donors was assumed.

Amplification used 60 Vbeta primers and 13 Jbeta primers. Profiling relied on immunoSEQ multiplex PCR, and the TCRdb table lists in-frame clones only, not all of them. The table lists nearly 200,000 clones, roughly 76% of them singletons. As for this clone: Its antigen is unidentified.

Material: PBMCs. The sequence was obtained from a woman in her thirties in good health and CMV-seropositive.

The CDR3 nucleotides are TGTGCCAGCAGCGTAGACGCACTCCGCCTCACAGATACGCAGTATTTT. Its translation is CASSVDALRLTDTQYF. The V call is TRBV9, the J call TRBJ2-3, with unresolved D. Germline assignment: CDR1 SGDLS and CDR2 YYNGEE. This CDR3 is 16 amino acids long. The V end was cut by 0 bases, the J end by 2 bases, with 13 bases between.